The rows below give T cell receptor beta chains drawn from one sample of a study of regulatory T cells in long-lasting Graves disease. In TCRdb, the multiplex PCR reads were re-called with MiXCR into one record per CDR3 protein. The sample holds 420,000 or so distinct CDR3 sequences, around 24% seen once. The sample was peripheral blood mononuclear cells (PBMCs), taken when the disease was refractory, from a patient treated with antithyroid drugs. The receptor source for this set is a female donor with Graves disease. Each CDR3 is given with its conserved first and last residue. The D gene is left open where the match is weak.

d_gene	j_gene	v_gene	CDR3aa
TRBD2	TRBJ2-7	TRBV20-1	CSARKIAGVSYEQYF
TRBD2	TRBJ2-5	TRBV7-2	CASRPTSGRLQETQYF
-	TRBJ2-7	TRBV30	CAWTSSYEQYF
-	TRBJ2-1	TRBV7-2	CASSLEFYSYNEQFF
-	TRBJ1-4	TRBV20-1	CSARGTGEKLFF
TRBD1	TRBJ2-4	TRBV18	CASSPGTGGMDF
TRBD1	TRBJ1-2	TRBV6-1	CASSPTGAGNYGYTF
TRBD1	TRBJ1-2	TRBV20-1	CSASAGQGAPGYGYTF
TRBD1	TRBJ1-5	TRBV28	CASSFADREIFNQPQHF
TRBD2	TRBJ2-7	TRBV5-1	CASSQLAGERYEQYF
-	TRBJ1-2	TRBV5-4	CASSSAADSHYGYTF
TRBD1	TRBJ2-5	TRBV7-7	CASSLVEQGRETQYF
-	TRBJ1-5	TRBV7-2	CASRRPGDNQPQHF
-	TRBJ2-7	TRBV2	CASSKQGRSYEQYF
-	TRBJ2-7	TRBV9	CASSVEAGASGQYEQYF
-	TRBJ2-7	TRBV29-1	CSVAGNYEQYF
-	TRBJ1-5	TRBV6-2/TRBV6-3	CASSSRTGLNQPQHF
-	TRBJ2-7	TRBV7-3	CASSPSGQKAYEQYF
-	TRBJ2-5	TRBV6-5	CASSYSWQETQYF
-	TRBJ1-1	TRBV7-9	CASSLDIRGTEAFF